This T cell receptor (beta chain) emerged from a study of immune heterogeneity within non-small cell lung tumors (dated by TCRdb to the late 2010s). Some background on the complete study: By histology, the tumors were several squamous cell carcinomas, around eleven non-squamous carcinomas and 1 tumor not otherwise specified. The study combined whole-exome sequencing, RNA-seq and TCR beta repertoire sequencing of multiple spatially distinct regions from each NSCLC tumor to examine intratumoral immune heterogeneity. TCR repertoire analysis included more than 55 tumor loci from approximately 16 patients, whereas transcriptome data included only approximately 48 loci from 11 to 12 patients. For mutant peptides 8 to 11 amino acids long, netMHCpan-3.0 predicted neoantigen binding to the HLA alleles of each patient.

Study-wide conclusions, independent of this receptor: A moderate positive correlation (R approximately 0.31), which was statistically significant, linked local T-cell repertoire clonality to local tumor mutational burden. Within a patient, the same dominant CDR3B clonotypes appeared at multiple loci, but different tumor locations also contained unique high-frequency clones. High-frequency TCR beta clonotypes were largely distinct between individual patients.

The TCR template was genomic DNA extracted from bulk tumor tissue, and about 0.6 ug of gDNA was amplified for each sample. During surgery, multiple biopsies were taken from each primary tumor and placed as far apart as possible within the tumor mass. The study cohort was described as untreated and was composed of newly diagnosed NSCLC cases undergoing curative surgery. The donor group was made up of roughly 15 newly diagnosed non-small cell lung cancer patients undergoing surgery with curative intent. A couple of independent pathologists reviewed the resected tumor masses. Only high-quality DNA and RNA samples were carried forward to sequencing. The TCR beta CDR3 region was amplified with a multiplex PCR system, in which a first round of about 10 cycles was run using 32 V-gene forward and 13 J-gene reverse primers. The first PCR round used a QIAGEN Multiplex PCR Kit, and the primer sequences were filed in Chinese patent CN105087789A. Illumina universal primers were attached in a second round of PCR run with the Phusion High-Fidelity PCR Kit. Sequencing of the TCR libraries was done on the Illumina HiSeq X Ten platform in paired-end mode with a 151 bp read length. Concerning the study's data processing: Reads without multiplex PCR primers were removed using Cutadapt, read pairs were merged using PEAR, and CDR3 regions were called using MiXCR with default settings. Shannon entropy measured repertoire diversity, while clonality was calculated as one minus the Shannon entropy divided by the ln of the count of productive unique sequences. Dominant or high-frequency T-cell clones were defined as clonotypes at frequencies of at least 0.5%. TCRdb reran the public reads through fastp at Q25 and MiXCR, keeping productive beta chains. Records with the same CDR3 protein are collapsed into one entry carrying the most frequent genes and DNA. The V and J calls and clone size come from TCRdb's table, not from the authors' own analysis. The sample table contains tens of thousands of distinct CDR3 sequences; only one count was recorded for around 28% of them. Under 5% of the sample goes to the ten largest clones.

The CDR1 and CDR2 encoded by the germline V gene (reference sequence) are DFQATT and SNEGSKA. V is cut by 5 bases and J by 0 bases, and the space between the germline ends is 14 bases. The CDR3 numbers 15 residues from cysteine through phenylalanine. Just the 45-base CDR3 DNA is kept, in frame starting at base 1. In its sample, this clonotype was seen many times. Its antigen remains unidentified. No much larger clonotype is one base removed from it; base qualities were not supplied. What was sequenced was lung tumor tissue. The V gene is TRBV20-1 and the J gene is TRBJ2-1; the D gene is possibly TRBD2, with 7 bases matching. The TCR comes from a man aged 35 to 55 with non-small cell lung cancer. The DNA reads TGCAGTGCTGAGGGGGGGACCGGCTCCTACAATGAGCAGTTCTTC. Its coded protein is CSAEGGTGSYNEQFF.